One sample yielded the 31 T cell receptor beta chains listed below, sequenced in a study of a mutant IDH1 vaccine in newly diagnosed glioma. These receptors' antigens are unknown. TCRdb keeps only in-frame clones here, not all; method: immunoSEQ multiplex PCR. In the table there are 60,000 to 65,000 clones, over 80% of which are singletons. Time point in this sample: week 47, end of study. Doses of 300 ug of mutant IDH1 20-mer peptide were given with topical imiquimod. Here the sequenced sample was PBMCs, taken from a glioma patient whose treatment included an IDH1 peptide vaccine. The receptors stem from a man between 25 and 39 years old with glioma.

The CDR3 DNA sequence: TGCGCCAGCAGCTTGGCAGGCGGCTCCTACGAGCAGTACTTC. Translated: CASSLAGGSYEQYF. The chain links TRBV5-1 to TRBJ2-7, with unresolved D. CDR3 length: 14 residues. The V end was cut by 0 bases, the J end by 0 bases, with 7 bases between. From germline, CDR1 is SGHRS and CDR2 YFSETQ.

This chain joins TRBV11-2 and TRBJ1-6; D gene uncertain. V was trimmed by 5 bases and J by 8 bases, leaving 7 bases between them. CDR3 size: 12 residues. Germline V gives CDR1 SGHAT, CDR2 FQNNGV. Here the CDR3 DNA reads TGTGCCAGCAGCCAGCAGGATTCACCCCTCCACTTT. Amino acids: CASSQQDSPLHF.

This chain connects TRBV2 to TRBJ2-6; possibly TRBD2 for D (5 bases). The V and J ends lost 3 bases and 0 bases respectively, with 12 bases between them. The CDR3 is made up of 17 amino acids. Germline V gene lookup returns CDR1 SNHLY and CDR2 FYNNEI. CDR3 sequence reads: CASSERAVSSGANVLTF. In nucleotides, the CDR3 is TGTGCCAGCAGTGAGAGGGCCGTGAGCTCTGGGGCCAACGTCCTGACTTTC.

The chain is built from TRBV27 and TRBJ2-3; no firm D call. The CDR3 runs 13 residues. Germline V CDR1 and CDR2: MNHEY, SMNVEV (reference sequence). V dropped 3 bases and J dropped 1 base, with 5 bases sitting between them. CDR3 nucleotide sequence: TGTGCCAGCAGTTTCACTGGCACAGATACGCAGTATTTT. Encoded protein: CASSFTGTDTQYF.

CDR3 DNA sequence: TGTGCCAGCAGCTTTTTAGTCCAGGGGGATGGCTACACCTTC. Translating gives CASSFLVQGDGYTF. The J gene is TRBJ1-2, the V gene TRBV5-6, with 7 bases fitting TRBD1. Germline-derived CDR1 and CDR2 are SGHDT and YYEEEE. After removal of 2 bases from V and 6 bases from J, the junction contained 7 bases not matched to a gene. The CDR3 runs 14 residues.

This chain uses TRBV18 with TRBJ2-3; 7 bases match TRBD1. Germline V CDR1 and CDR2: KGHSH, LQKENI. Trimming at V came to 5 bases and at J to 6 bases, leaving 5 bases not matched to a gene. CDR3 size: 13 residues. The CDR3 region has the DNA TGTGCCAGCTCAGTAACAGGGGTGGATACGCAGTATTTT. Translation gives CASSVTGVDTQYF. The entire variable domain, with the rest obtained from reference TRBV18 and TRBJ2-3, is as follows: NAGVMQNPRHLVRRRGQEARLRCSPMKGHSHVYWYRQLPEEGLKFMVYLQKENIIDESGMPKERFSAEFPKEGPSILRIQQVVRGDSAAYFCASSVTGVDTQYFGPGTRLTVL.

This clone was observed a handful of times. The chain employs TRBV5-1 and TRBJ1-1; D is ambiguous. CDR1 SGHRS and CDR2 YFSETQ come from the germline V gene. The length of the CDR3 is 15 residues. V shed 5 bases and J shed 1 base, with 15 bases lying between them. The DNA for the CDR3 is TGCGCCAGCAGGGCGTCTGGGGTCGGGAACACTGAAGCTTTCTTT. Amino acid sequence: CASRASGVGNTEAFF. The complete variable domain, with remaining parts taken from reference TRBV5-1 and TRBJ1-1, reads KAGVTQTPRYLIKTRGQQVTLSCSPISGHRSVSWYQQTPGQGLQFLFEYFSETQRNKGNFPGRFSGRQFSNSRSEMNVSTLELGDSALYLCASRASGVGNTEAFFGQGTRLTVV.

The chain employs TRBV25-1 and TRBJ1-6, with D hard to call. V lost 5 bases, J lost 10 bases, and 12 bases lay in between. This CDR3 is built from 13 residues. The germline CDR1 and CDR2 sequences are MGHDK and SYGVNS. As DNA, the CDR3 is TGTGCCAGCAGTCCCTGGGCACTCTCACCCCTCCACTTT. Residues: CASSPWALSPLHF.

The chain has TRBV2 and TRBJ2-1; 7 nucleotides line up with TRBD1. V was clipped by 6 bases and J by 6 bases; unmatched bases: 5. This CDR3 has 13 residues. Germline CDR1 and CDR2: SNHLY and FYNNEI. CDR3 residues: CASSLGGGNEQFF. DNA of the CDR3: TGTGCCAGCAGCTTAGGGGGCGGCAATGAGCAGTTCTTC.

V is TRBV5-1 and J is TRBJ2-2, with 10 positions matching TRBD2. The CDR3 has 17 residues. The trim removed 2 bases at V and 1 base at J, leaving 5 bases unmatched. The germline V gene has CDR1 SGHRS and CDR2 YFSETQ. The CDR3 DNA reads TGCGCCAGCAGCTTACAGCCTAGCGGGGGGAACACCGGGGAGCTGTTTTTT. Residues: CASSLQPSGGNTGELFF.

Details on this clone: An end of the junction differs from the germline gene, which may be a read error. The rearrangement uses TRBV28 and TRBJ1-2; 9 nucleotides line up with TRBD1. The CDR3 is 14 amino acids. Germline V CDR1 and CDR2: MDHEN, SYDVKM. The CDR3 bases are TGTGCCAGCAGTTTAGAAGGTTACCCCGGGACAGGGATCTTC. Translated, it gives CASSLEGYPGTGIF.

The chain links TRBV6-5 to TRBJ1-6; D uncertain. Germline assignment: CDR1 MNHEY and CDR2 SVGAGI. CDR3 length: 16 residues. Trimming removed 0 bases at V and 0 bases at J, with 6 bases between. The CDR3: CASSYSRSSYNSPLHF. The CDR3 DNA is TGTGCCAGCAGTTACTCCAGAAGCTCCTATAATTCACCCCTCCACTTT.

The rearrangement uses TRBV18 and TRBJ2-5, with D uncertain. Trimming took off 2 bases at V and 4 bases at J, with 11 bases between the two ends. Germline V CDR1 and CDR2: KGHSH, LQKENI. The length of the CDR3 is 14 residues. The CDR3 region has the DNA TGTGCCAGCTCACCAACGGTCTCGCTAGAGACCCAGTACTTC. Translated, it gives CASSPTVSLETQYF.

This chain uses TRBV18 with TRBJ2-7; the match to TRBD1 covers 8 bases. Germline-derived CDR1 and CDR2 are KGHSH and LQKENI. J gave up 5 bases and V 1 base, and 4 bases lay outside the gene matches. The CDR3 sequence is 14 residues long. The CDR3: CASSPQTGDHEQYF. The CDR3 bases are TGTGCCAGCTCACCACAGACAGGGGACCACGAGCAGTACTTC.

Note on this clone: Relative to the germline gene, one junction end is altered; a read error may explain this. V gene TRBV20-1 combines with J gene TRBJ2-1, with 8 bases lining up with TRBD2. The CDR3 is 11 amino acids. The germline CDR1 and CDR2 sequences are DFQATT and SNEGSKA (reference sequence). The CDR3 nucleotides read TGCAGTGCTAATCGGGGCGGGGGGCCAGTCTTC. It is translated as CSANRGGGPVF.

The chain couples TRBV5-1 to TRBJ1-4; D not certain. The length of the CDR3 is 15 residues. Germline loops: CDR1 SGHRS, CDR2 YFSETQ. Between the trimmed V and J ends, which lost 0 bases and 5 bases, there was a span of 11 bases. CDR3 in amino acids: CASSLDGKANEKLFF. CDR3 nucleotides: TGCGCCAGCAGCTTGGATGGGAAAGCGAATGAAAAACTGTTTTTT.

This chain uses TRBV25-1 with TRBJ1-1; unclear D gene. Germline V gene data show CDR1 as MGHDK and CDR2 as SYGVNS. V lost 1 base and J lost 3, with 12 bases in between. The CDR3 contains 15 residues. The CDR3 is CASSEFAGLYTEAFF. Here the CDR3 DNA reads TGTGCCAGCAGTGAATTCGCAGGCCTCTACACTGAAGCTTTCTTT.

The chain is built from TRBV30 and TRBJ1-2, with a possible D match to TRBD1 (5 bases). The V end was cut by 3 bases, the J end by 8 bases, with 10 bases between. CDR1 is GTSNPN, CDR2 SVGIG, per germline (reference sequence). This CDR3 region has 11 residues. The chain's CDR3 is CAWRKRGGYTF. CDR3 sequence (DNA): TGTGCCTGGAGGAAGAGGGGCGGCTACACCTTC.

This clone was observed once. The gene calls are TRBV4-1 and TRBJ2-4; D possibly corresponds to TRBD2 (6 bases). The CDR3 length is 19 residues. Germline CDR1 and CDR2: MGHRA and YSYEKL. With 3 bases removed from V and 2 bases from J, the gap between germline ends came to 23 bases. CDR3 DNA sequence: TGCGCCAGCAGCCAGAGGGACCCGGAGGGGATCAGGTCCAAAAACATTCAGTACTTC. This codes for CASSQRDPEGIRSKNIQYF.

The count of this clone is one. The chain employs TRBV28 and TRBJ2-2, with 8 nucleotides matching TRBD1. The V gene end was trimmed by 6 bases and the J gene end by 5 bases; junction bases not matched to a gene: 8. CDR1 and CDR2 (germline): MDHEN, SYDVKM. The CDR3 sequence is 15 residues long. In DNA, the CDR3 is TGTGCCAGCAGGCAGACAGGGGTGGCAACCGGGGAGCTGTTTTTT. This gives the protein CASRQTGVATGELFF.

This chain links TRBV18 with TRBJ1-2; 9 nucleotides agree with TRBD1. The V segment lost 6 bases and the J segment 0 bases; nucleotides outside the gene matches: 11. The CDR3 has 17 amino acids. Germline V CDR1 and CDR2: KGHSH, LQKENI. CDR3 sequence: CASSQRTGDLANYGYTF. DNA of the CDR3: TGTGCCAGCTCGCAAAGGACAGGGGATTTAGCTAACTATGGCTACACCTTC. Combining the CDR3 with reference TRBV18 and TRBJ1-2 gives the whole variable domain NAGVMQNPRHLVRRRGQEARLRCSPMKGHSHVYWYRQLPEEGLKFMVYLQKENIIDESGMPKERFSAEFPKEGPSILRIQQVVRGDSAAYFCASSQRTGDLANYGYTFGSGTRLTVV.

The chain is built from TRBV7-7 and TRBJ1-3; D possibly corresponds to TRBD1 (5 bases). This CDR3 spans 14 amino acids. V was trimmed by 9 bases and J by 4 bases, leaving 16 bases between them. Germline V CDR1 and CDR2: SSHAT, FNYEAQ (reference sequence). The CDR3 protein is CASSPGTAGNTIYF. The CDR3 region has the DNA TGTGCCAGTAGCCCAGGGACGGCCGGAAACACCATATATTTT.

The chain uses TRBV11-2 and TRBJ1-1; no clear D. This CDR3 comprises 16 residues. Germline values: CDR1 SGHAT, CDR2 FQNNGV. Trimming pared 0 bases from V and 0 bases from J, leaving 11 bases between. In DNA form, the CDR3 reads TGTGCCAGCAGCTTAGATTGGCGGCAGATGAACACTGAAGCTTTCTTT. It specifies CASSLDWRQMNTEAFF.

This clone was detected only once. V usage is TRBV6-1 and J usage is TRBJ2-5; either TRBD1 or TRBD2 may supply D (6 bases each). The V and J ends lost 4 bases and 5 bases respectively, with 17 bases between them. CDR1 is MNHNS, CDR2 SASEGT, per germline. The CDR3 loop spans 15 amino acids. DNA of the CDR3: TGTGCCAGCAGTGTGGGGGGCTATTGGGAGGAGACCCAGTACTTC. Translated: CASSVGGYWEETQYF.

The V gene is TRBV7-9, the J gene TRBJ2-1; TRBD2 agrees at 12 bases. This CDR3 is 16 amino acids long. The J segment lost 7 bases and the V segment lost 5 bases, leaving 9 bases of the junction unmatched. CDR1 SEHNR and CDR2 FQNEAQ come from the germline V gene (reference sequence). The CDR3 is CASSTPGLAGSNEQFF. CDR3 in DNA: TGTGCCAGCAGCACACCGGGACTAGCGGGCAGTAATGAGCAGTTCTTC.

The CDR3 nucleotides read TGCGCCAGCAGAACTAGCGGCAGCACAGATACGCAGTATTTT. Protein product: CASRTSGSTDTQYF. This rearrangement joins TRBV5-1 to TRBJ2-3, with TRBD2 matching 8 bases. The CDR3 is 14 residues long. The germline V gene has CDR1 SGHRS and CDR2 YFSETQ. Trimming cost V 5 bases and J 0 bases; bases outside gene matches: 2.

Written as DNA, the CDR3 is TGTGCCAGCAGTCCCTTCGGACAGGGTCAATCACCCCTCCACTTT. Residues: CASSPFGQGQSPLHF. The genes are TRBV6-5 and TRBJ1-6; TRBD1 matches at 8 bases. Unmatched junction bases numbered 10, after V lost 5 bases and J lost 10 bases. The CDR3 is 15 amino acids. CDR1 is MNHEY and CDR2 is SVGAGI in the germline V gene.

The chain couples TRBV27 to TRBJ1-5; TRBD1 matches at 8 bases. Germline V gene data show CDR1 as MNHEY and CDR2 as SMNVEV (reference sequence). The CDR3 contains 15 residues. Germline trimming cut 3 bases from V and 4 bases from J; bases unmatched to any gene: 5. This CDR3 is CASSFRDRPNQPQHF. The CDR3 coding sequence is TGTGCCAGCAGTTTCCGGGACAGGCCAAATCAGCCCCAGCATTTT.

The chain employs TRBV2 and TRBJ2-5, with 8 nucleotides matching TRBD1. CDR1 and CDR2 from the germline V gene are SNHLY and FYNNEI. V dropped 6 bases and J dropped 2; count of bases not matched to a gene: 8. The CDR3 covers 15 residues. This chain's CDR3 is CASRAGQGIQETQYF. As DNA, the CDR3 is TGTGCCAGCAGGGCCGGACAGGGAATACAAGAGACCCAGTACTTC.

The genes are TRBV7-9 and TRBJ1-4, with TRBD1 matching over 7 bases. The CDR3 has 15 amino acids. Germline V gene sequence: CDR1 SEHNR, CDR2 FQNEAQ (reference sequence). J gave up 6 bases and V 5 bases, and 9 bases lay outside the gene matches. In DNA form, the CDR3 reads TGTGCCAGCAGCCCCGCGAGGGGGCTAGATGAAAAACTGTTTTTT. It is translated as CASSPARGLDEKLFF.

The chain uses TRBV25-1 and TRBJ2-2; 9 bases are shared with TRBD1. Per the germline V gene, CDR1 is MGHDK and CDR2 is SYGVNS. V was pared by 4 bases and J by 4 bases, with 7 bases of the junction left unmatched. The CDR3 length is 16 residues. CDR3 region: CASSAAGTGITGELFF. The CDR3 nucleotides read TGTGCCAGCAGTGCCGCCGGGACAGGGATCACCGGGGAGCTGTTTTTT.